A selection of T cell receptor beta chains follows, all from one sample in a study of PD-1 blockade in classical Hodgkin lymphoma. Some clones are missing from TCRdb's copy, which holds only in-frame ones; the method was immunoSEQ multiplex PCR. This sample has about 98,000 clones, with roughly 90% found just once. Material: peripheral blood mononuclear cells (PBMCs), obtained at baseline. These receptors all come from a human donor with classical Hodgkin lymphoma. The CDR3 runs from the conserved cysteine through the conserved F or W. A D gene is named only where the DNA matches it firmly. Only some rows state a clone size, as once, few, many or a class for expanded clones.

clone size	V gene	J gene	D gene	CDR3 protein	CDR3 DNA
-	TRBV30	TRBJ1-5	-	CAWSASYSNQPQHF	TGTGCCTGGAGTGCTTCATATAGCAATCAGCCCCAGCATTTT
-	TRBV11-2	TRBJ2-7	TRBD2	CASSQLANTYEQYF	TGTGCCAGCAGCCAACTAGCGAACACCTACGAGCAGTACTTC
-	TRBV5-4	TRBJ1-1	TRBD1	CASSQRTGGNTEAFF	TGTGCCAGCAGCCAGCGGACAGGGGGGAACACTGAAGCTTTCTTT
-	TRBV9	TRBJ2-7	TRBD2	CASSPFPSGGPYEQYF	TGTGCCAGCAGCCCCTTCCCTAGCGGGGGTCCCTACGAGCAGTACTTC
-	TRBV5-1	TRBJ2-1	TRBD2	CASSFHSGRAAYNEQFF	TGCGCCAGCAGCTTTCACAGCGGGAGGGCCGCCTACAATGAGCAGTTCTTC
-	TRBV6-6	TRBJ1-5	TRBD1	CASSYSDRGNQPQHF	TGTGCCAGCAGTTACTCGGACAGGGGAAATCAGCCCCAGCATTTT
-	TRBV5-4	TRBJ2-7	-	CASSPTETHEQYF	TGTGCCAGCAGCCCTACTGAGACCCACGAGCAGTACTTC
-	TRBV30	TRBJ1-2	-	CAWTGWDTNYGYTF	TGTGCCTGGACAGGGTGGGATACTAACTATGGCTACACCTTC
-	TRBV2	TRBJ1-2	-	CASSDPTGTDGYTF	TGTGCCAGCAGTGACCCCACCGGGACGGATGGCTACACCTTC
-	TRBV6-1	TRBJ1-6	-	CASSEPGWELRSPLHF	TGTGCCAGCAGTGAGCCAGGGTGGGAGTTGAGGTCACCCCTCCACTTT
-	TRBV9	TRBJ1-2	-	CASSVDGYNYGYTF	TGTGCCAGCAGCGTAGATGGCTATAACTATGGCTACACCTTC
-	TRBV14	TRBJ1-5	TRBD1	CASSLPGQGQPQHF	TGTGCCAGCAGCCTCCCTGGACAGGGGCAGCCCCAGCATTTT
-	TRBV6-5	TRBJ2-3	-	CATRQPGTDTQYF	TGTGCCACGCGACAGCCGGGGACAGATACGCAGTATTTT
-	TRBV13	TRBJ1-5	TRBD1	CASSLGGQGDSNQPQHF	TGTGCCAGCAGCTTAGGGGGGCAGGGGGATAGCAATCAGCCCCAGCATTTT
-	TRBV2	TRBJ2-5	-	CASSENDILPKTQYF	TGTGCCAGCAGTGAAAATGACATCCTCCCGAAGACCCAGTACTTC
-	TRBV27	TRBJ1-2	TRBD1	CASSFLQGKMGYGYTF	TGTGCCAGCAGTTTTTTACAGGGGAAGATGGGCTATGGCTACACCTTC
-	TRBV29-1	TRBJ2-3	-	CSVDTALGRTQYF	TGCAGCGTTGATACTGCCCTCGGGCGTACGCAGTATTTT
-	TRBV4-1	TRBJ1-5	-	CASSQPNQPQHF	TGCGCCAGCAGCCAGCCCAATCAGCCCCAGCATTTT
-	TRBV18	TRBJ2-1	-	CASSPSLANEQFF	TGTGCCAGCTCACCCTCCTTAGCCAATGAGCAGTTCTTC
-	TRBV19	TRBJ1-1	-	CASSTARMNTEAFF	TGTGCCAGCAGCACCGCAAGGATGAACACTGAAGCTTTCTTT
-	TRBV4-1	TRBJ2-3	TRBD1	CASSQDRFSDRGVTDTQYF	TGCGCCAGCAGCCAAGACCGCTTCTCCGACAGGGGTGTCACAGATACGCAGTATTTT
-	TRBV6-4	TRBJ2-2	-	CASRSNSAAVTGELFF	TGTGCCAGCAGGAGCAATAGCGCCGCGGTCACCGGGGAGCTGTTTTTT
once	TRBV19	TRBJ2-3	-	CASSRVWGKSDTQYF	TGTGCCAGTAGTAGAGTTTGGGGGAAGTCAGATACGCAGTATTTT
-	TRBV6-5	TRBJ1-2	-	CASKTGTVNYGYTF	TGTGCCAGCAAGACCGGGACTGTGAACTATGGCTACACCTTC
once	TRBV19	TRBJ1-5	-	CASTLAAGGYQPQHF	TGTGCCAGTACCCTCGCGGCAGGAGGATATCAGCCCCAGCATTTT
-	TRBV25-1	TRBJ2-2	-	CASSGFRVGELFF	TGTGCCAGTTCGGGATTTCGCGTCGGGGAGCTGTTTTTT
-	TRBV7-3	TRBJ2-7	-	CASSSYGSEQYF	TGTGCCAGCAGCTCTTACGGGAGCGAGCAGTACTTC
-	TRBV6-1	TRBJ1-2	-	CASSDKQGLNYGYTF	TGTGCCAGCAGTGATAAACAGGGTCTAAACTATGGCTACACCTTC
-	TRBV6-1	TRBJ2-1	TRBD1	CASSLTGVYNEQFF	TGTGCCAGCAGCCTGACAGGGGTATACAATGAGCAGTTCTTC
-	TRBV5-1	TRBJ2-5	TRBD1	CASSFGTGDRETQYF	TGCGCCAGCAGCTTTGGGACAGGGGATAGAGAGACCCAGTACTTC
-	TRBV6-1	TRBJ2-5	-	CATVGGETQYF	TGTGCCACCGTCGGGGGAGAGACCCAGTACTTC
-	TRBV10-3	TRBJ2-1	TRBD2	CAISPERDRGSMFF	TGTGCCATCAGTCCCGAGCGGGACCGGGGTAGCATGTTCTTC
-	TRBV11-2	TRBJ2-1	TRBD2	CASSFFPSGSFYNEQFF	TGTGCCAGCAGCTTTTTCCCAAGCGGGAGTTTCTACAATGAGCAGTTCTTC
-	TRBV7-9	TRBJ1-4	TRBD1	CASSPPYRGRGGTNEKLFF	TGTGCCAGCAGCCCCCCTTACAGGGGGCGGGGGGGAACTAATGAAAAACTGTTTTTT